This T cell receptor beta chain emerged from a study of early T cells in non-severe SARS-CoV-2 infection. Per germline, CDR1 SGDLS and CDR2 YYNGEE. The CDR3 runs to 12 residues. V lost 4 bases and J lost 8, with 12 bases in between. This clonotype was found a few times. Attachment of unique molecular identifiers was made to individual cDNA molecules. TCRdb re-called the 5' RACE reads through MiXCR, storing one row per CDR3 protein. The sample holds more than 35,000 distinct CDR3 sequences, 5.5% to 7.5% seen once. The gene calls are TRBV9 and TRBJ1-1, with D unclear. Material: whole blood. The sequence derives from an adult who was a healthcare worker with PCR-confirmed SARS-CoV-2 infection or an uninfected control (not recorded which). This chain's CDR3 is CASSPAVGEAFF. CDR3 DNA: TGTGCCAGCAGCCCGGCAGTCGGGGAAGCTTTCTTT.